Reported below is one TCR beta chain. This clone has more than one count but fewer than ten. The target of this receptor is not known. No base quality information exists; no much larger clone differs at one position. The sample originates from a study of blood T cell repertoires in COVID-19 (dated by TCRdb to the early 2020s). In terms of the full investigation: The collaborator samples originated in the United States, Italy and Spain and spanned the acute and convalescent phases of COVID-19. The prospective study material was composed of cDNA or gDNA derived from T cells, B-cell-depleted T cells, or PBMCs. Subjects who had been exposed to COVID-19, were actively infected with it, or had recovered from it provided the deeply sampled blood TCRbeta repertoires that made up the dataset. The repertoires were released in a freely available public database meant as a resource for research on the immune response to SARS-CoV-2. Samples were obtained from the ongoing ImmuneRACE study (first 160 participants) and from about 1,300 subjects provided by 6 global collaborators. A de-identified subject ID, COVID-19 status, age in years and sex were almost always included in the sample metadata. Where available, HLA class I and class II types were obtained from metadata supplied by the sample provider rather than from assay-based typing. Summary of the overall study and its limitations: The quantity of clinical and demographic metadata differed by source and by participant and was supplied without curation.

The CDR3, cysteine through phenylalanine, is 14 amino acids long. Of all the DNA, just the CDR3 is kept, 42 bases in frame from base 1. The germline V gene gives CDR1 as LGHNA and CDR2 as YNFKEQ. After removal of 3 bases from V and 11 bases from J, the junction retains 10 bases not matched to a gene. One collaborating source in Seattle enrolled patients while the patients were actively infected and followed the patients over time throughout the course of disease. The collaborating institutions used their own protocols to collect whole blood in K2EDTA tubes. For TCRbeta analysis, collaborators shipped samples as frozen whole blood, isolated PBMCs, or DNA extracted from either of those sample types. TCRbeta CDR3 regions were amplified from genomic DNA by means of the immunoSEQ Assay, a bias-controlled multiplex PCR. The paper's data handling went like this. The number of nucleated cells in each sample was estimated by amplification of reference gene primers within the assay. To quantify the absolute abundance of each unique TCRbeta CDR3 rearrangement, sequence reads were collapsed and filtered. For each sample, productive Simpson clonality was calculated by taking the square root of Simpson's diversity index across productive rearrangements. Entries here come from immuneACCESS through TCRdb and include only in-frame sequences with V and J called. Some clones fail to appear in such tables; in the studies checked, an unresolved V gene covers under half of the shortfall, and the cause of the remainder is unknown. V, J and clone size are those of that table, while D and trimming were read from the DNA. The sample table contains approximately 110,000 clones; only one count was recorded for approximately 85% of them. The top ten hold around 6% of the sample.

This clonotype was obtained from an older woman with COVID-19, enrolled during active disease. The chain is made from TRBV4-2 and TRBJ1-1; the central 9 bases match TRBD1. The sample comprised peripheral blood. The CDR3 region has the sequence CASSHTAGDRAAFF. DNA sequence: TGTGCCAGCAGCCATACCGCGGGGGACAGGGCCGCTTTCTTT.